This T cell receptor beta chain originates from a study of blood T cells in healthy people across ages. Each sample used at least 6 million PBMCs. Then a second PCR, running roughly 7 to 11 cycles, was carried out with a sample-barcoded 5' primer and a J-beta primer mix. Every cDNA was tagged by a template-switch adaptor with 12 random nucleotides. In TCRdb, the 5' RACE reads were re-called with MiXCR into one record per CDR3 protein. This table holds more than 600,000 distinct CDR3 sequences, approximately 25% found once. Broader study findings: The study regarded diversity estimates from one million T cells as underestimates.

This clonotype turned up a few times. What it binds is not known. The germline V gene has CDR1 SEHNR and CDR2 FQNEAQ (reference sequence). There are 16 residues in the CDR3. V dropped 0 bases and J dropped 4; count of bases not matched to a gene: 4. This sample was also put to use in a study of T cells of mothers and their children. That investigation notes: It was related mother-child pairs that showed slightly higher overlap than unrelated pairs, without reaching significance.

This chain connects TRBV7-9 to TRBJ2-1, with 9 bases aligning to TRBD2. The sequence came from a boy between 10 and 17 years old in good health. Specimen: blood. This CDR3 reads CASSLAFLAGYNEQFF. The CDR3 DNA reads TGTGCCAGCAGCTTAGCATTTCTAGCGGGGTACAATGAGCAGTTCTTC.